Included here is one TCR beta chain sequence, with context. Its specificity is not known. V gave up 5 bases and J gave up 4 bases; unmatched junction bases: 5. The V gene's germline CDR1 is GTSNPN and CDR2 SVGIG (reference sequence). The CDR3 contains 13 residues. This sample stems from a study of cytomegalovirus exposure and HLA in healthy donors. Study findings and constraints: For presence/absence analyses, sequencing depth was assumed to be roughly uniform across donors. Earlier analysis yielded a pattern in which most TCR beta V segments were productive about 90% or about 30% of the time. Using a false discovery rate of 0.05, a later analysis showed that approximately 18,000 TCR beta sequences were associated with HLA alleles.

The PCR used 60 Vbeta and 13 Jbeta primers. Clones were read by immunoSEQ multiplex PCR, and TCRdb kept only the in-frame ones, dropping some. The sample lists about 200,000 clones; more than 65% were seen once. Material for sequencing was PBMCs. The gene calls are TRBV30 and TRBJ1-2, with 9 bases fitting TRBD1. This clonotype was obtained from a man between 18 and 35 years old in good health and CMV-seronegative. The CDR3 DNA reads TGTGCCTGGGCTGGACAGGGGAGCTATGGCTACACCTTC. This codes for CAWAGQGSYGYTF.